This T cell receptor (beta chain) was recovered during a study of regulatory T cells in long-lasting Graves disease (dated by TCRdb to about 2021). Looking at the study overall: Patients with newly diagnosed Graves' disease had been on antithyroid drugs for under 3 months. A total of roughly 33 samples were covered by TCR sequencing, comprising some 13 persistent and around 20 newly diagnosed Graves' disease patients. The study was conducted in China and was registered as a clinical trial. This study used TCR sequencing and RNA sequencing of peripheral blood to compare persistent Graves' disease patients against newly diagnosed Graves' disease patients.

Ends trimmed: V by 6 bases, J by 0 bases; bases unmatched to a gene: 6. Spanning cysteine to phenylalanine, the CDR3 consists of 15 amino acids. The CDR3 DNA has 45 bases and is translated from base 1. The germline V gene encodes CDR1 MNHNS and CDR2 SASEGT. Library construction relied on multiplex PCR. Sequencer: Illumina HiSeq 4000. iRepertoire HTBI primers and Arm-PCR amplification of CDR3 regions were used to construct TCR beta libraries. Before sequencing, the PCR products went through gel purification. Regarding the original processing steps: Across samples, 60 to 80 TRBV and 13 to 15 TRBJ segments were identified and used for gene usage analysis of CDR3 amino acid clonotypes. COPE and FqMerger were used to merge the filtered high-quality paired reads into contigs. BLAST was used to align contigs to IMGT TRBV, TRBD and TRBJ reference genes, with CDR3 defined following IMGT. Any clonotype with a frequency above 0.1% was classified as a highly expanded clone. Shannon entropy served as the measure of repertoire diversity, while the Gini coefficient captured V-J evenness. A clonotype was considered public if more than one individual shared it. TCRdb cleaned the public reads at Q25 with fastp, built clones with MiXCR and kept in-frame beta chains. Each CDR3 protein appears once, grouped with its most common genes and DNA. TCRdb, not the original authors, processed these V and J calls. Across this sample there are some 250,000 distinct CDR3 sequences, with approximately 20% seen only once. Less than 25% of the sample is in the top ten clones.

The study at large found these results: A larger number of public clonotypes was shared among persistent patients (approximately 3,000) than among newly diagnosed patients (approximately 1,000). The small sample size was acknowledged by the authors as a limitation that may reduce accuracy. Persistent Graves' disease patients showed lower TCR Shannon entropy and fewer highly expanded clones than newly diagnosed patients, suggesting clonal expansion. Persistent disease showed preferential use of TRBV28, TRBJ1-2 and TRBJ2-5, whereas newly diagnosed disease favored TRBV20-1 and TRBJ2-1. Peripheral blood alone was examined, since thyroid tissue, which constituted the primary lesion, could not be accessed. Sequencing and analysis were limited to the TCR beta chain.

What the time point label conveys for this sample: newly diagnosed GD, antithyroid drugs for less than 3 months. For both TCR sequencing and RNA sequencing, RNA was extracted from PBMCs using TRIzol. The diagnosis of Graves' disease followed American Thyroid Association guidelines. Patients for the study were recruited at an endocrinology department in Xi'an, China. Each patient gave roughly 8.4 milliliters of peripheral blood, collected in an EDTA anticoagulant tube. PBMCs were isolated by Ficoll Paque Plus density gradient separation without further T cell sorting. An Agilent 2100 Bioanalyzer and agarose gel were used to check RNA quality, while a NanoDrop 2000 measured RNA concentration. Worth noting for this clonotype: Its antigen target is currently unknown. Per-base quality was not reported, and no clone a single base away is much larger than it.

The starting material was peripheral blood mononuclear cells (PBMCs), obtained at new diagnosis, from a patient treated with antithyroid drugs. The TCR originated in a female donor with Graves disease. Recombination connected TRBV6-1 to TRBJ2-7; TRBD1 fits 9 bases in the junction. In nucleotides, the sequence is TGTGCCAGCAGGGGGGGGACAGGGAGCTCCTACGAGCAGTACTTC. Translated, this is CASRGGTGSSYEQYF.